This entry is about one TCR beta chain. Its antigen remains unidentified. The sample is drawn from a study of T cell responses to AZD1222 COVID-19 vaccine. Study-level findings and limits: Breadth and depth of Spike-specific TCRs rose after two AZD1222 doses. Females made up more of the donors, who were largely white British, and clonal diversity may have come out too low. Seropositivity was recorded at baseline in only 6 or 7 AZD1222 recipients.

The study pooled second doses at about 4 or about 12 weeks. The germline V gene encodes CDR1 SGHKS and CDR2 YYEKEE (reference sequence). The CDR3 length is 13 residues. Between the trimmed V and J ends, which lost 0 bases and 1 base, there was a span of 2 bases. Generated by immunoSEQ multiplex PCR, the TCRdb table keeps only in-frame clones and is missing some. This sample has approximately 110,000 clones, with about 88% found just once. This receptor was taken from an adult who received the AZD1222 COVID-19 vaccine. The rearrangement joins TRBV5-5 to TRBJ1-5, with unresolved D. This material consisted of peripheral blood, taken 28 days after the second AZD1222 dose. The CDR3 reads CASSLESNQPQHF. The DNA of the CDR3 is TGTGCCAGCAGCTTGGAGAGCAATCAGCCCCAGCATTTT.